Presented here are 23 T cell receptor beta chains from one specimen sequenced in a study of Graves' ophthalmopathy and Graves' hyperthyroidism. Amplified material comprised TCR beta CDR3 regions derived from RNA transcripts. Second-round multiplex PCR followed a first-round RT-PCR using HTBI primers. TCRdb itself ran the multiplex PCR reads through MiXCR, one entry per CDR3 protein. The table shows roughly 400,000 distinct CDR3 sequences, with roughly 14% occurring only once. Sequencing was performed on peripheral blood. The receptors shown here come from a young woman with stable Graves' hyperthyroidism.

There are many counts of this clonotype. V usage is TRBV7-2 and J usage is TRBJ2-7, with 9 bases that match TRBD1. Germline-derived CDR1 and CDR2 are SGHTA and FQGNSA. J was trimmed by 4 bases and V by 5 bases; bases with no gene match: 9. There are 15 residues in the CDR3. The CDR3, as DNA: TGTGCCAGCAGCCCGACAGGGGGTGCCCTTTACGAGCAGTACTTC. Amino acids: CASSPTGGALYEQYF.

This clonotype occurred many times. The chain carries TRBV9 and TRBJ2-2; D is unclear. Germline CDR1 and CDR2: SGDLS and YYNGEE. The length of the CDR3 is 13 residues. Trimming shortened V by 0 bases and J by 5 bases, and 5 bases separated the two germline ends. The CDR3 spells CASSVAPTGELFF. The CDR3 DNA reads TGTGCCAGCAGCGTAGCTCCGACCGGGGAGCTGTTTTTT.

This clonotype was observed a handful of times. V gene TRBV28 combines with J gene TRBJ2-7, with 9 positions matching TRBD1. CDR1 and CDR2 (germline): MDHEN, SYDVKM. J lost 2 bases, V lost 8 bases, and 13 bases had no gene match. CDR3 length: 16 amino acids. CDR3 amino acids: CASVPLRRDRAYEQYF. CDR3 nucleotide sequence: TGTGCCAGCGTGCCCTTGAGGCGGGACAGGGCCTACGAGCAGTACTTC.

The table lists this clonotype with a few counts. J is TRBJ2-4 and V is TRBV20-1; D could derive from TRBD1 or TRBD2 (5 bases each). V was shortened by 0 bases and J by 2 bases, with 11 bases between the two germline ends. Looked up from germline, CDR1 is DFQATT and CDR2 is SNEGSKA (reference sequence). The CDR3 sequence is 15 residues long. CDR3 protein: CSARDPWGTKNIQYF. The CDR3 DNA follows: TGCAGTGCTAGAGATCCGTGGGGGACCAAAAACATTCAGTACTTC.

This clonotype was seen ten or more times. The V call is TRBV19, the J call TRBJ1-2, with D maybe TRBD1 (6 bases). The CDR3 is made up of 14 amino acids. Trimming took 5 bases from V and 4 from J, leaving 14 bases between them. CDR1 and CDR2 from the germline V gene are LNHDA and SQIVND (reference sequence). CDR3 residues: CASSLRGGLYGYTF. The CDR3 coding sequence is TGTGCCAGTAGTCTCAGGGGAGGCCTCTATGGCTACACCTTC.

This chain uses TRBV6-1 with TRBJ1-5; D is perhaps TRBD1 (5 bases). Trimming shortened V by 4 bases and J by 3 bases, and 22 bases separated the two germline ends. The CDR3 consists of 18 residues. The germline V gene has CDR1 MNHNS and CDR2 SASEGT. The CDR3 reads CASSASSLGTVDNQPQHF. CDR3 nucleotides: TGTGCCAGCAGTGCATCAAGCCTCGGGACGGTAGACAATCAGCCCCAGCATTTT.

The CDR3 loop reads CASSTGGGETQYF. CDR3 sequence (DNA): TGCGCCAGCAGCACGGGGGGCGGGGAGACCCAGTACTTC. The chain combines TRBV5-1 with TRBJ2-5; TRBD2 might be the D (7 bases). The CDR3 contains 13 residues. Trimming removed 4 bases at V and 5 bases at J, with 12 bases between. In germline, CDR1 is SGHRS, CDR2 YFSETQ.

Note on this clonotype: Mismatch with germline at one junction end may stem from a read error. CDR3 residues: CASSIRGAGNIKYF. The CDR3, as DNA: TGTGCCAGTAGTATCCGGGGGGCCGGAAACATTAAGTACTTC. The rearrangement links TRBV19 to TRBJ2-4, with a tentative D call TRBD2 (7 bases). Germline CDR1 reads LNHDA; CDR2 reads SQIVND (reference sequence). This CDR3 is 14 amino acids long.

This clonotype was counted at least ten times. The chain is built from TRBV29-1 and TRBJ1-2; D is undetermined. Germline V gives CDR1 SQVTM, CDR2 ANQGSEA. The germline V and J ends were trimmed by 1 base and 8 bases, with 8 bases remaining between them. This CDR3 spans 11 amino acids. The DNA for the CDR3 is TGCAGCGTTGAAGGGGAGGGCGGCTACACCTTC. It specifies CSVEGEGGYTF.

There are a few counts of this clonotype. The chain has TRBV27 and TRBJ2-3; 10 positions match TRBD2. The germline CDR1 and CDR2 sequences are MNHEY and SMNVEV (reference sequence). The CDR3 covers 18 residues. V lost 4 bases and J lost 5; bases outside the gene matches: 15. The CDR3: CASSSLASGGSRGDTQYF. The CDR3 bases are TGTGCCAGCAGTTCCCTAGCTAGCGGGGGTTCCAGGGGAGATACGCAGTATTTT.

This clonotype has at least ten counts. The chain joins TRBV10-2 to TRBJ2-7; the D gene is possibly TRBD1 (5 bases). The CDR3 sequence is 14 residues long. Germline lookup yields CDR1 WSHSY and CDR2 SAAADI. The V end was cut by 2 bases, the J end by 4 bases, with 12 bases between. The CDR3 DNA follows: TGCGCCAGCAGTGAGATTGGGGCCGGATACGAGCAGTACTTC. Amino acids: CASSEIGAGYEQYF.

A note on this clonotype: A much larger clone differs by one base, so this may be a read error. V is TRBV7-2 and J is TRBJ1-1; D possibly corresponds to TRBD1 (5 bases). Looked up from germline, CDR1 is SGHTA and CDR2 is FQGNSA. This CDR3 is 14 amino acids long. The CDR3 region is CASSSTRGRTEACF. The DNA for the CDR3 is TGTGCCAGCAGCTCCACGCGGGGCCGGACTGAAGCTTGCTTT. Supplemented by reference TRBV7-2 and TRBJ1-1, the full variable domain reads GAGVSQSPSNKVTEKGKDVELRCDPISGHTALYWYRQSLGQGLEFLIYFQGNSAPDKSGLPSDRFSAERTGGSVSTLTIQRTQQEDSAVYLCASSSTRGRTEACFGQGTRLTVV.

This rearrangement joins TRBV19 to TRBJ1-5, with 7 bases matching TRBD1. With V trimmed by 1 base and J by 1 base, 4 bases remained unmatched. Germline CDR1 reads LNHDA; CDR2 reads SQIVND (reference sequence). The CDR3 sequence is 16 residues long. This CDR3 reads CASSIARTGSNQPQHF. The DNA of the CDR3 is TGTGCCAGTAGTATAGCCCGGACAGGCAGCAATCAGCCCCAGCATTTT.

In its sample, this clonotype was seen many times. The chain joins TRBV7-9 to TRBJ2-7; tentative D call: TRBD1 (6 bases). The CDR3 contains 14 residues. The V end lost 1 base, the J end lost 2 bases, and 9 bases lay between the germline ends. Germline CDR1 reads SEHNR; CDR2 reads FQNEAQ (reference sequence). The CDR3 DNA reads TGTGCCAGCAGCTTAGACAGGGACGCCTACGAGCAGTACTTC. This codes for CASSLDRDAYEQYF.

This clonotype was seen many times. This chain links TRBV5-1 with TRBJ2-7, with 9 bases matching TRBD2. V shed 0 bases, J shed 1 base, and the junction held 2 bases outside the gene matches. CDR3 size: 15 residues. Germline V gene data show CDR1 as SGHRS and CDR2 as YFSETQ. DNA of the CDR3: TGCGCCAGCAGCTTGGTTCTAGCGGGGTCCTACGAGCAGTACTTC. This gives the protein CASSLVLAGSYEQYF.

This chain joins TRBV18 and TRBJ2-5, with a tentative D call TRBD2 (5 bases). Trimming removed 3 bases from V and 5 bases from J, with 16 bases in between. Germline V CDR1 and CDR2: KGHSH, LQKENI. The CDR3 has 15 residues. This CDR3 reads CASSPGTGEKETQYF. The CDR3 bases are TGTGCCAGCTCACCCGGTACTGGGGAGAAGGAGACCCAGTACTTC.

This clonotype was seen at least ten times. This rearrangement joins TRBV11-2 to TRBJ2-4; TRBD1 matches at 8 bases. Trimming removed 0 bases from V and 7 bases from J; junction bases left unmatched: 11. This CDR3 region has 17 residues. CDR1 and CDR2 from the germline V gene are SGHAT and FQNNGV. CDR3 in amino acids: CASSLDGTGRSGNIQYF. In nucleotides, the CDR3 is TGTGCCAGCAGCTTAGATGGGACAGGCCGTTCTGGGAACATTCAGTACTTC.

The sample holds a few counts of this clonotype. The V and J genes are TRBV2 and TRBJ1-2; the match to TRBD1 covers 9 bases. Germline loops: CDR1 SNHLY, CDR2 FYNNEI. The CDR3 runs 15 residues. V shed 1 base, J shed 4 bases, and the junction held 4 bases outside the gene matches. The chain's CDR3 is CASSEDRDRAYGYTF. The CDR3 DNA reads TGTGCCAGCAGTGAAGATCGGGACAGGGCCTATGGCTACACCTTC.

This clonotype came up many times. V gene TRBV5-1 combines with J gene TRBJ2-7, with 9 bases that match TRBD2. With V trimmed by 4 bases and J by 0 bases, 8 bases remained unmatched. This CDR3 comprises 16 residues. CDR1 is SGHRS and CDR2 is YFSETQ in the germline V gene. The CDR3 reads CASSARLAVSSYEQYF. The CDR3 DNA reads TGCGCCAGCAGCGCCCGACTAGCGGTGAGCTCCTACGAGCAGTACTTC.

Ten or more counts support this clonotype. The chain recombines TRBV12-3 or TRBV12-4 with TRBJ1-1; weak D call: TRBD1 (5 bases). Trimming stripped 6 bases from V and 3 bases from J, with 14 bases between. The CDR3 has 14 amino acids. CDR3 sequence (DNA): TGTGCCAGCAGCGTTACGGGGGGAGACACTGAAGCTTTCTTT. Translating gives CASSVTGGDTEAFF.

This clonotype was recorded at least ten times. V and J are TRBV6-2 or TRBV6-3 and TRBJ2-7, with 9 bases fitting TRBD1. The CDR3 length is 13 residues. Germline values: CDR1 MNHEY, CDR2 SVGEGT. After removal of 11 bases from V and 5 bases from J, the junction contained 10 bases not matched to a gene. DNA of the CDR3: TGTGCCGCCGGGACAGGGCTGGGGGACGAGCAGTACTTC. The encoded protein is CAAGTGLGDEQYF.

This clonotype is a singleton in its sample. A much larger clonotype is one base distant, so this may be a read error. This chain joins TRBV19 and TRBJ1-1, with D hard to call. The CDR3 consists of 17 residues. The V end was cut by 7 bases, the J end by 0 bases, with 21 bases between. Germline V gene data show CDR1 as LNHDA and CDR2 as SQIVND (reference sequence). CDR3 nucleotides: TGTGCCAGTAAAAGGGAAGGAGCGGCACGTTTGAACACTGAAGCTTTCTTT. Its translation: CASKREGAARLNTEAFF.

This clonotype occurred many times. CDR3 in DNA: TGTGCCAGCAGTCCAATTCCCTCGAGCCTTTTCTATGGCTACACCTTC. This sequence encodes CASSPIPSSLFYGYTF. The J gene is TRBJ1-2, the V gene TRBV11-1; D ambiguous. This CDR3 is 16 amino acids long. V shed 6 bases and J shed 4 bases, with 21 bases lying between them. Germline V gives CDR1 SGHAT, CDR2 FQDESV (reference sequence).